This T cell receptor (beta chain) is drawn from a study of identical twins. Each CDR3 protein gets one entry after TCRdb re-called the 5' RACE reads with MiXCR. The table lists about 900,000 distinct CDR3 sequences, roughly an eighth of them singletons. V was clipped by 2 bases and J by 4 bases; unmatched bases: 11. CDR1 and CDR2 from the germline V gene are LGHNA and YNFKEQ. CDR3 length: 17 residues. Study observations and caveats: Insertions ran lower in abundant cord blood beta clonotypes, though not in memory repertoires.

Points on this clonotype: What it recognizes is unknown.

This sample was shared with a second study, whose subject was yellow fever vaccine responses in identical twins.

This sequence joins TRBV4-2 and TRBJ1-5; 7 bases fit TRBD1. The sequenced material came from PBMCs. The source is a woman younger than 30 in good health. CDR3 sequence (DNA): TGTGCCAGCAGCCAACACGGCGCAGGGGGTGGTAATCAGCCCCAGCATTTT. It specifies CASSQHGAGGGNQPQHF.